This T cell receptor beta chain was found in a study of T-cell reconstitution after alpha-beta-depleted transplantation in children. The CDR3 covers 12 residues. From germline, CDR1 is KGHSH and CDR2 LQKENI. V shed 1 base and J shed 11 bases, with 10 bases lying between them. Study-wide results and limits: Fresh T-cell production supplied most of the T-cell counts and diversity seen one year after transplant. TCRbeta diversity was high at day 60 in some patients (a result of surviving recipient T cells and thymic progenitors). The study reportedly traced alpha-beta T cells about two months after transplant to several hundred expanded graft clones.

At least ten counts were recorded for this clonotype. As yet, its antigen is unknown. Library preparation (for TCRbeta) was performed with unique molecular identifiers. TCRdb reprocessed the PCR reads with MiXCR, giving one entry per CDR3 protein. The sample lists around 210,000 distinct CDR3 sequences; about 7% were seen once. The chain couples TRBV18 to TRBJ2-3, with D uncertain. This sequence originates from a boy under 10 years old with acute lymphoblastic leukemia, due to receive a stem cell transplant. Sequences were derived from PBMCs, sampled before TCRalphabeta/CD19-depleted stem cell transplant. CDR3 amino acids: CASSPLENEQYF. DNA for the CDR3: TGTGCCAGCTCACCACTCGAAAATGAGCAGTATTTT.